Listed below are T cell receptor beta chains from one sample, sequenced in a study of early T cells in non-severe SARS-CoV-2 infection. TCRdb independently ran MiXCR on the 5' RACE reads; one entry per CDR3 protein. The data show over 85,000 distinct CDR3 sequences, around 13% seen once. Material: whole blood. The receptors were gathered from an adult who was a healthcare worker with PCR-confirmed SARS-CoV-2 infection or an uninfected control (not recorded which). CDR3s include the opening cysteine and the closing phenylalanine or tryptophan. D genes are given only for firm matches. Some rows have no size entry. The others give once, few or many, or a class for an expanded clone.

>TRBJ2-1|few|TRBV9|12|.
CASSVEAGEQFF
TGTGCCAGCAGCGTAGAAGCAGGGGAGCAGTTCTTC
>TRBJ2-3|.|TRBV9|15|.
CASSVGGAETDTQYF
TGTGCCAGCAGCGTAGGCGGCGCCGAGACAGATACGCAGTATTTT
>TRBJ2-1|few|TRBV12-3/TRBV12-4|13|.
CASSPRAYNEQFF
TGTGCCAGCAGTCCCCGAGCTTACAATGAGCAGTTCTTC
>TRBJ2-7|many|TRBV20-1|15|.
CSASLYASASYEQYF
TGCAGTGCTAGTCTTTACGCTAGCGCTTCCTACGAGCAGTACTTC
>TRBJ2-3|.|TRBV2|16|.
CASSDNRGTSTDTQYF
TGTGCCAGCAGTGATAATCGCGGAACTAGCACAGATACGCAGTATTTT
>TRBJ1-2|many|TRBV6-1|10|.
CASSGYGYTF
TGTGCCAGCAGTGGGTACGGCTACACCTTC
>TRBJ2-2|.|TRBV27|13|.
CASNQGNTGELFF
TGTGCCAGCAACCAAGGGAACACCGGGGAGCTGTTTTTT
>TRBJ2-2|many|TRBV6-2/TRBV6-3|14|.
CASSYGQYTGELFF
TGTGCCAGCAGTTACGGCCAGTACACCGGGGAGCTGTTTTTT
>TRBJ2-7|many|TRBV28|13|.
CASSLGSASEQYF
TGTGCCAGCAGTTTGGGGTCCGCGAGTGAGCAGTACTTC
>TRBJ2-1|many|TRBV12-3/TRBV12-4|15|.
CASSFRHGEGNEQFF
TGTGCCAGCAGTTTCAGACACGGGGAAGGAAATGAGCAGTTCTTC
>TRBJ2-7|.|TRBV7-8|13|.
CASSLGGDYEQYF
TGTGCCAGCAGCTTGGGGGGAGACTACGAGCAGTACTTC
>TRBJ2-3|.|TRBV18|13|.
CASSPPNTDTQYF
TGTGCCAGCTCACCGCCCAACACAGATACGCAGTATTTT
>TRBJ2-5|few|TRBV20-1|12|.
CSARRGGETQYF
TGCAGTGCTAGGAGGGGGGGAGAGACCCAGTACTTC
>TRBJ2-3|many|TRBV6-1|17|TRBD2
CASSEEVAGGITDTQYF
TGTGCCAGCAGTGAAGAAGTAGCGGGAGGGATCACAGATACGCAGTATTTT
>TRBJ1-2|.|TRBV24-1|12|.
CATGGGDYGYTF
TGTGCCACCGGGGGGGGAGACTATGGCTACACCTTC
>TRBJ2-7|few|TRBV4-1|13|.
CASSPPLGGRVYF
TGCGCCAGCAGCCCCCCCCTGGGGGGCCGTGTGTACTTC
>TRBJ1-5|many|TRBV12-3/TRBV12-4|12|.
CASSSSLQPQHF
TGTGCCAGCAGTTCGAGTCTGCAGCCCCAGCATTTT
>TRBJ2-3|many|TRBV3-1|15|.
CASSFRDTRRDTQYF
TGTGCCAGCAGCTTCCGGGACACCCGGAGAGATACGCAGTATTTT
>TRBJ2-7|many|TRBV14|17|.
CASSQGRGRQSSYEQYF
TGTGCCAGCAGCCAAGGAAGGGGCAGGCAAAGCTCCTACGAGCAGTACTTC
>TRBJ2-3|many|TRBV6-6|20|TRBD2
CASSYPPGTSGRALTDTQYF
TGTGCCAGCAGTTACCCCCCCGGGACTAGCGGGAGGGCCCTCACAGATACGCAGTATTTT
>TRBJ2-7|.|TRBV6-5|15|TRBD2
CASSPKAGGFYEQYF
TGTGCCAGCAGCCCCAAAGCGGGAGGTTTCTACGAGCAGTACTTC
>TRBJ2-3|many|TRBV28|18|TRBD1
CASSFTTTGTGSTDTQYF
TGTGCCAGCAGTTTTACGACGACCGGGACAGGTAGCACAGATACGCAGTATTTT
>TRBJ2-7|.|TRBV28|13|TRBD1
CASSKKPVGQVFF
TGTGCCAGCAGTAAGAAGCCAGTCGGACAGGTTTTTTTC
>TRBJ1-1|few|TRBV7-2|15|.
CASSLAGRRDTEAFF
TGTGCCAGCAGCTTAGCTGGCAGACGCGACACTGAAGCTTTCTTT
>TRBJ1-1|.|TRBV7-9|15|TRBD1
CASSATGGAGTEAFF
TGTGCCAGCAGCGCGACAGGGGGCGCGGGCACTGAAGCTTTCTTT
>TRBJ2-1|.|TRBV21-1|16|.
CASSKQSADSYNEQFF
TGTGCCAGCAGCAAACAGTCAGCGGACTCCTACAATGAGCAGTTCTTC
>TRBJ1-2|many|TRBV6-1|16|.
CASSESSRWTRAGYTF
TGTGCCAGCAGTGAATCCTCCAGGTGGACTAGGGCTGGCTACACCTTC
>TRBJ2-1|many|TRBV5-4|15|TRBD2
CASMRELAGNNEQFF
TGTGCCAGCATGCGAGAGCTAGCGGGGAACAATGAGCAGTTCTTC
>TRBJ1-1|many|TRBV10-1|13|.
CASSERVNTEAFF
TGCGCCAGCAGTGAGCGGGTGAACACTGAAGCTTTCTTT
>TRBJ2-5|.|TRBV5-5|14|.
CASSPRAYQETQYF
TGTGCCAGCAGCCCGAGGGCCTACCAAGAGACCCAGTACTTC